This section outlines one T cell receptor (beta chain) sequence together with its context. The data were obtained in a study of blood T cell repertoires in COVID-19. The junction had 7 bases not matched to a gene; V was cut back by 2 bases and J by 9 bases. CDR1 MDHEN and CDR2 SYDVKM come from the germline V gene. CDR3 size: 16 residues. In the original analysis: Estimated nucleated cell counts came from reference gene primer amplification. TCRdb's table, derived via immunoSEQ multiplex PCR, lists solely in-frame clones and lacks some. V, J and clone size derive from that table, while D and trimming were established from the DNA sequence. The sample lists around 70,000 clones, approximately 88% seen once, with roughly 5.6% in the top ten.

The origin of this receptor is a human donor in a cohort sampled during active COVID-19. This chain joins TRBV28 and TRBJ2-1, with 13 bases aligning to TRBD2. The specimen sequenced was peripheral blood. CDR3 protein: CASSLQLAGGPGEQFF. The DNA of the CDR3 is TGTGCCAGCAGTTTACAACTAGCGGGGGGGCCAGGTGAGCAGTTCTTC. Together with reference TRBV28 and TRBJ2-1, the CDR3 gives the full variable domain: DVKVTQSSRYLVKRTGEKVFLECVQDMDHENMFWYRQDPGLGLRLIYFSYDVKMKEKGDIPEGYSVSREKKERFSLILESASTNQTSMYLCASSLQLAGGPGEQFFGPGTRLTVL.